The entry below describes one T cell receptor (beta chain). As yet, its antigen is unknown. Both 60 Vbeta primers and 13 Jbeta primers went into the PCR. Clones were sequenced by immunoSEQ multiplex PCR, and TCRdb holds only the in-frame ones, with some missing. This sample has 75,000 to 90,000 clones, with roughly 79% found just once. This sample was taken from a study of cytomegalovirus exposure and HLA in healthy donors. Study-wide results and limits: In vitro experiments confirmed that three CMV-associated chains were specific for CMV antigens. Earlier analysis yielded a pattern in which most TCR beta V segments were productive about 90% or about 30% of the time.

CDR1 is SEHNR, CDR2 FQNEAQ, per germline (reference sequence). Trimming took off 7 bases at V and 7 bases at J, with 16 bases between the two ends. CDR3 length: 13 amino acids. V is TRBV7-9 and J is TRBJ1-1, with D perhaps TRBD1 (6 bases). Material for sequencing was PBMCs. The source is a woman aged 40 to 49 in good health and CMV-seropositive. The CDR3 DNA sequence: TGTGCCAGCACCACTGTTCAGGGGCATGAAGCTTTCTTT. It specifies CASTTVQGHEAFF.